What follows are 8 T cell receptor beta chains derived from one specimen sequenced in a study of spatial heterogeneity in lung cancer. Time point meaning: sample taken at primary tumor resection. Researchers sequenced whole RNA taken from tumor, nontumor lung or frozen PBMC without sorting. TCRdb reprocessed the 5' RACE reads with MiXCR, giving one entry per CDR3 protein. The sample has about 95,000 distinct CDR3 sequences; roughly 10% are singletons. The input for sequencing was PBMCs, taken at surgery. The receptors derive from a male donor with early-stage non-small cell lung cancer.

This chain connects TRBV29-1 to TRBJ2-5; D is unclear. Germline CDR1 reads SQVTM; CDR2 reads ANQGSEA. The CDR3 sequence is 16 residues long. Trimming cost V 6 bases and J 2 bases, with 22 bases left between them. CDR3 nucleotide sequence: TGCAGCGTATCCCAATCACTCAGGACGCAGCAAGAGACCCAGTACTTC. Its protein product is CSVSQSLRTQQETQYF.

This clonotype was seen more than once but under ten times. The chain couples TRBV30 to TRBJ2-4, with D uncertain. Germline CDR1 GTSNPN, CDR2 SVGIG (reference sequence). Trimming removed 4 bases at V and 6 bases at J, with 10 bases between. The CDR3 is made up of 12 amino acids. CDR3 DNA sequence: TGTGCCTGGACCCCAGCCCGAAACATTCAGTACTTC. This sequence encodes CAWTPARNIQYF. The variable domain in full, with the rest retrieved from reference TRBV30 and TRBJ2-4, is SQTIHQWPATLVQPVGSPLSLECTVEGTSNPNLYWYRQAAGRGLQLLFYSVGIGQISSEVPQNLSASRPQDRQFILSSKKLLLSDSGFYLCAWTPARNIQYFGAGTRLSVL.

This clonotype was observed at least ten times. The chain carries TRBV11-2 and TRBJ2-1; 7 bases match TRBD2. Germline lookup yields CDR1 SGHAT and CDR2 FQNNGV. There are 13 residues in the CDR3. After removal of 5 bases from V and 6 bases from J, the junction contained 4 bases not matched to a gene. Written as DNA, the CDR3 is TGTGCCAGCAGCCCACTAGCGTCCAATGAGCAGTTCTTC. Protein: CASSPLASNEQFF.

This clonotype was detected only a few times. The chain uses TRBV7-6 and TRBJ2-2; D might be TRBD2 (5 bases). V was cut by 5 bases and J by 0 bases, with 10 bases left in between. Germline V CDR1 and CDR2: SGHVS, FNYEAQ. CDR3 length: 15 residues. CDR3 protein: CASSQALANTGELFF. In DNA form, the CDR3 reads TGTGCCAGCAGCCAAGCACTAGCGAACACCGGGGAGCTGTTTTTT.

In its sample, this clonotype was seen a few times. The rearrangement links TRBV20-1 to TRBJ1-4; D gene ambiguous. V lost 5 bases, J lost 8 bases, and 15 bases lay in between. Germline V gene data show CDR1 as DFQATT and CDR2 as SNEGSKA (reference sequence). The CDR3 sequence is 13 residues long. Written as DNA, the CDR3 is TGCAGTGCTCAAGGAAACGCCGGGGAAAAACTGTTTTTT. Its protein product is CSAQGNAGEKLFF.

This clonotype came up a few times. The chain links TRBV20-1 to TRBJ1-1, with D hard to call. Germline CDR1 is DFQATT and CDR2 is SNEGSKA (reference sequence). Deletions cut 0 bases from V and 5 bases from J, with 16 bases between. This CDR3 is built from 15 residues. CDR3 coding DNA: TGCAGTGCTAGAGATCGGCGGACCCTGGGGACTGAAGCTTTCTTT. Translating it yields CSARDRRTLGTEAFF.

The rearrangement joins TRBV9 to TRBJ2-1, with D perhaps matching TRBD1 (6 bases). Trimming took off 3 bases at V and 4 bases at J, with 11 bases between the two ends. The CDR3 is 14 amino acids. Germline values: CDR1 SGDLS, CDR2 YYNGEE. CDR3 loop: CASSGGHDYNEQFF. The CDR3 DNA follows: TGTGCCAGCAGCGGGGGGCATGATTACAATGAGCAGTTCTTC.

The genes are TRBV25-1 and TRBJ1-6; no firm D call. Germline-derived CDR1 and CDR2 are MGHDK and SYGVNS. This CDR3 has 12 amino acids. With 1 base removed from V and 7 bases from J, the gap between germline ends came to 2 bases. The CDR3 loop is CASSESNSPLHF. Here the CDR3 DNA reads TGTGCCAGCAGTGAATCGAATTCACCCCTCCACTTT.